Listed here are 32 T cell receptor beta chains from one sample, sequenced in a study of a mutant IDH1 vaccine in newly diagnosed glioma. Time point specified: baseline, week 1 (first vaccination visit). The treatment denotes: pre-vaccination baseline after standard-of-care therapy. Measured with immunoSEQ multiplex PCR; TCRdb has only the in-frame clones, and not every one. The data hold around 89,000 clones, with roughly 85% observed a single time. The sequences come from PBMCs, collected from a glioma patient treated with radiotherapy, temozolomide or both. The receptors stem from a woman aged 50 to 60 with glioma.

The chain recombines TRBV19 with TRBJ2-7; 10 bases map to TRBD2. The trim removed 5 bases at V and 1 base at J, leaving 11 bases unmatched. This CDR3 has 17 residues. CDR1 is LNHDA, CDR2 SQIVND, per germline (reference sequence). CDR3 nucleotides: TGTGCCAGTAGTCTTCTTCTAGCGGGGGCCTCATCCTACGAGCAGTACTTC. The encoded protein is CASSLLLAGASSYEQYF.

V usage is TRBV6-1 and J usage is TRBJ2-3; tentatively, D is TRBD1 (6 bases). Per the germline V gene, CDR1 is MNHNS and CDR2 is SASEGT. V was shortened by 6 bases and J by 1 base, with 11 bases between the two germline ends. The length of the CDR3 is 14 residues. The CDR3 loop reads CASRYREGTDTQYF. In DNA, the CDR3 is TGTGCCAGCAGGTACAGGGAAGGCACAGATACGCAGTATTTT.

The chain carries TRBV4-3 and TRBJ1-2; the D is unclear. The CDR3 totals 14 residues. The V gene's germline CDR1 is LGHNA and CDR2 YSLEER. The ends were cut back, 0 bases at V and 7 bases at J, with 12 bases in the middle. This chain's CDR3 is CASSQDTGSGGYTF. The CDR3 DNA reads as TGCGCCAGCAGCCAAGATACGGGGTCGGGTGGCTACACCTTC.

This chain connects TRBV19 to TRBJ1-5; tentatively, D is TRBD1 (6 bases). The CDR3 sequence is 13 residues long. Per germline, CDR1 LNHDA and CDR2 SQIVND (reference sequence). The ends were cut back, 7 bases at V and 9 bases at J, with 16 bases in the middle. The DNA of the CDR3 is TGTGCCAGTACCCAACCGGGGGCACGGCCCCAGCATTTT. Amino acid sequence: CASTQPGARPQHF.

This chain uses TRBV11-3 with TRBJ2-6; no reliable D call. The ends were cut back, 8 bases at V and 4 bases at J, with 9 bases in the middle. The CDR3 has 13 residues. The germline CDR1 and CDR2 sequences are SGHNT and YENEEA. The CDR3 here is CASFFSGANVLTF. The CDR3 DNA reads TGTGCCAGCTTCTTCTCGGGGGCCAACGTCCTGACTTTC.

This clone occurred a few times. The genes are TRBV2 and TRBJ2-3; unclear D gene. This CDR3 region has 14 residues. Germline lookup yields CDR1 SNHLY and CDR2 FYNNEI. V was trimmed by 4 bases and J by 2 bases, leaving 10 bases between them. CDR3 in amino acids: CASSAGLNTDTQYF. The CDR3, as DNA: TGTGCCAGCAGTGCTGGGCTGAACACAGATACGCAGTATTTT.

The chain has TRBV27 and TRBJ1-2, with D uncertain. The CDR3 totals 14 residues. The germline V and J ends were trimmed by 3 bases and 2 bases, with 10 bases remaining between them. Germline-derived CDR1 and CDR2 are MNHEY and SMNVEV (reference sequence). The CDR3 DNA is TGTGCCAGCAGTTTCCGACTGAACAACTATGGCTACACCTTC. The encoded protein is CASSFRLNNYGYTF.

V gene TRBV27 combines with J gene TRBJ1-6; TRBD1 matches 8 bases. Per the germline V gene, CDR1 is MNHEY and CDR2 is SMNVEV (reference sequence). The CDR3 is 18 residues long. Losses at the gene ends were 0 bases for V and 3 bases for J; bases not matched to a gene: 7. CDR3 nucleotides: TGTGCCAGCAGTTTATCCACAGGGGGAGACATCTATAATTCACCCCTCCACTTT. Translation: CASSLSTGGDIYNSPLHF.

V usage is TRBV5-1 and J usage is TRBJ2-3; D ambiguous. From germline, CDR1 is SGHRS and CDR2 YFSETQ. The CDR3 loop spans 14 amino acids. Trimming shortened V by 6 bases and J by 0 bases, and 11 bases separated the two germline ends. CDR3 protein: CASKVELSTDTQYF. In DNA form, the CDR3 reads TGCGCCAGCAAGGTAGAGCTTAGCACAGATACGCAGTATTTT. The whole variable domain, filled in from reference TRBV5-1 and TRBJ2-3, reads KAGVTQTPRYLIKTRGQQVTLSCSPISGHRSVSWYQQTPGQGLQFLFEYFSETQRNKGNFPGRFSGRQFSNSRSEMNVSTLELGDSALYLCASKVELSTDTQYFGPGTRLTVL.

V is TRBV23-1 and J is TRBJ1-5; D is unclear. TRBV23-1 is labeled an ORF, and its function is uncertain. The ends were cut back, 2 bases at V and 2 bases at J, with 10 bases in the middle. The length of the CDR3 is 15 residues. The CDR3 loop reads CASSQGRDCNQPQHF. CDR3 sequence (DNA): TGCGCCAGCAGTCAAGGCCGAGACTGCAATCAGCCCCAGCATTTT.

CDR3 sequence: CASSYGGLATETQYF. CDR3 DNA sequence: TGTGCCAGCAGTTACGGGGGACTAGCCACAGAGACCCAGTACTTC. V gene TRBV6-5 combines with J gene TRBJ2-5; 9 bases are shared with TRBD2. In germline, CDR1 is MNHEY, CDR2 SVGAGI. J was trimmed by 4 bases and V by 2 bases; bases with no gene match: 5. CDR3 length: 15 residues.

This chain uses TRBV5-1 with TRBJ1-1; 9 nucleotides agree with TRBD1. With 4 bases clipped from V and 4 bases from J, the junction kept 11 bases outside the gene matches. This CDR3 has 16 residues. CDR1 is SGHRS and CDR2 is YFSETQ in the germline V gene. The CDR3 nucleotides are TGCGCCAGCAGCAACACAGGGGGCCTTACGGGCACTGAAGCTTTCTTT. Amino acids: CASSNTGGLTGTEAFF.

This clone has only a few counts. This specimen includes other DNA sequences encoding the same CDR3. The chain recombines TRBV27 with TRBJ1-5; 7 nucleotides agree with TRBD1. V lost 6 bases and J lost 4; bases outside the gene matches: 6. CDR1 is MNHEY, CDR2 SMNVEV, per germline (reference sequence). This CDR3 is 14 amino acids long. The CDR3 loop reads CASSWTGGNQPQHF. CDR3 bases: TGTGCCAGCAGCTGGACAGGAGGAAATCAGCCCCAGCATTTT.

The chain employs TRBV18 and TRBJ2-2, with D unresolved. Germline V gene sequence: CDR1 KGHSH, CDR2 LQKENI. The CDR3 runs to 11 residues. The V end lost 3 bases, the J end lost 11 bases, and 7 bases lay between the germline ends. The CDR3 nucleotides are TGTGCCAGCTCACCTAGAGACGAGCTGTTTTTT. Translated, it gives CASSPRDELFF.

The rearrangement joins TRBV9 to TRBJ2-3, with D possibly being TRBD1 or TRBD2 (6 bases each). Germline assignment: CDR1 SGDLS and CDR2 YYNGEE. Trimming removed 0 bases from V and 4 bases from J, with 12 bases in between. The length of the CDR3 is 15 residues. The CDR3 sequence: CASSVAKEGADTQYF. CDR3 in DNA: TGTGCCAGCAGCGTAGCTAAGGAGGGGGCAGATACGCAGTATTTT.

This clone turned up a few times. The chain combines TRBV7-8 with TRBJ1-3; D is undetermined. The CDR3 covers 14 residues. The V gene's germline CDR1 is SGHVS and CDR2 FQNEAQ. V was clipped by 8 bases and J by 0 bases, with 11 bases between them. Here the CDR3 DNA reads TGTGCCAGCCGGCCGACCGGCTCTGGAAACACCATATATTTT. Translated: CASRPTGSGNTIYF.

The chain recombines TRBV14 with TRBJ2-7, with D perhaps matching TRBD1 (7 bases). The CDR3 covers 14 residues. The germline CDR1 and CDR2 sequences are SGHDN and FVKESK. V gave up 2 bases and J gave up 6 bases, with 14 bases separating them. The CDR3 DNA reads TGTGCCAGCAGCCAACAGGGGGGTCTGAGCGAGCAGTACTTC. Its translation: CASSQQGGLSEQYF.

This clone was detected only a few times. This rearrangement joins TRBV9 to TRBJ2-2; possibly TRBD1 for D (6 bases). This CDR3 has 15 amino acids. Per the germline V gene, CDR1 is SGDLS and CDR2 is YYNGEE. V was trimmed by 0 bases and J by 5 bases, leaving 11 bases between them. This chain's CDR3 is CASSVDPGETGELFF. In DNA, the CDR3 is TGTGCCAGCAGCGTAGATCCAGGGGAGACCGGGGAGCTGTTTTTT.

This chain connects TRBV9 to TRBJ1-2; D may be TRBD1 (5 bases). V was cut by 3 bases and J by 5 bases, with 8 bases left in between. CDR1 and CDR2 from the germline V gene are SGDLS and YYNGEE. The CDR3 sequence is 12 residues long. CDR3 in amino acids: CASSGGGYGYTF. The CDR3 bases are TGTGCCAGCAGCGGGGGCGGTTATGGCTACACCTTC.

This rearrangement joins TRBV7-9 to TRBJ1-6; TRBD1 is a possible D gene (5 bases). Germline loops: CDR1 SEHNR, CDR2 FQNEAQ (reference sequence). The V and J ends lost 2 bases and 7 bases respectively, with 12 bases between them. CDR3 length: 15 residues. The CDR3 loop reads CASSLQGNDNSPLHF. The CDR3 DNA follows: TGTGCCAGCAGCTTACAGGGAAACGACAATTCACCCCTCCACTTT.

V usage is TRBV11-2 and J usage is TRBJ1-4; D remains unclear. V lost 2 bases to trimming and J lost 3 bases, with 4 bases between them. CDR1 SGHAT and CDR2 FQNNGV come from the germline V gene. CDR3 length: 13 amino acids. The CDR3 sequence is CASSLQPNEKLFF. CDR3 sequence (DNA): TGTGCCAGCAGCTTACAACCTAATGAAAAACTGTTTTTT.

The V and J genes are TRBV2 and TRBJ2-5; no firm D call. Trimming pared 7 bases from V and 1 base from J, leaving 10 bases between. This CDR3 spans 13 amino acids. CDR1 is SNHLY and CDR2 is FYNNEI in the germline V gene. CDR3 region: CASKTDTQETQYF. CDR3 bases: TGTGCCAGCAAAACGGATACCCAAGAGACCCAGTACTTC.

The chain recombines TRBV19 with TRBJ1-6; D not resolved. Germline CDR1 is LNHDA and CDR2 is SQIVND (reference sequence). The CDR3 totals 16 residues. V gave up 3 bases and J gave up 7 bases, with 16 bases separating them. CDR3 amino acids: CASSIGNVGYNSPLHF. CDR3 DNA sequence: TGTGCCAGTAGTATCGGAAATGTGGGGTACAATTCACCCCTCCACTTT.

The rearrangement links TRBV5-1 to TRBJ2-2, with D perhaps matching TRBD1 (6 bases). The V gene lost 4 bases and the J gene lost 5 bases, with 15 bases spanning the gap. This CDR3 is built from 15 residues. Germline V gives CDR1 SGHRS, CDR2 YFSETQ. The DNA for the CDR3 is TGCGCCAGCAGCGGGGCGGCAGGGGATACCGGGGAGCTGTTTTTT. Protein product: CASSGAAGDTGELFF. The full variable domain, in which reference TRBV5-1 and TRBJ2-2 provide the parts outside the CDR3, is KAGVTQTPRYLIKTRGQQVTLSCSPISGHRSVSWYQQTPGQGLQFLFEYFSETQRNKGNFPGRFSGRQFSNSRSEMNVSTLELGDSALYLCASSGAAGDTGELFFGEGSRLTVL.

The CDR3 nucleotides are TGTGCCAGCAGCGCTACCGGGACAGGGGGAGACTATGGCTACACCTTC. Its translation: CASSATGTGGDYGYTF. The rearrangement links TRBV9 to TRBJ1-2; TRBD1 agrees at 11 bases. The germline V gene encodes CDR1 SGDLS and CDR2 YYNGEE. V shed 3 bases and J 3 bases; nucleotides not matched to a gene: 7. The CDR3 covers 16 residues. The full variable domain, in which reference TRBV9 and TRBJ1-2 provide the parts outside the CDR3, is DSGVTQTPKHLITATGQRVTLRCSPRSGDLSVYWYQQSLDQGLQFLIQYYNGEERAKGNILERFSAQQFPDLHSELNLSSLELGDSALYFCASSATGTGGDYGYTFGSGTRLTVV.

This chain uses TRBV6-1 with TRBJ1-2, with D perhaps matching TRBD1 (6 bases). Trimming took off 6 bases at V and 0 bases at J, with 11 bases between the two ends. This CDR3 has 14 residues. The germline V gene encodes CDR1 MNHNS and CDR2 SASEGT. The CDR3 coding sequence is TGTGCCAGCAGAGAGGGGGTGACTAACTATGGCTACACCTTC. Protein sequence: CASREGVTNYGYTF.

The chain combines TRBV4-1 with TRBJ1-1; D is unclear. CDR1 and CDR2 (germline): MGHRA, YSYEKL. V gave up 4 bases and J gave up 0 bases, with 18 bases separating them. The CDR3 extends over 17 amino acids. This CDR3 reads CASSRSNPANMNTEAFF. CDR3 bases: TGCGCCAGCAGCCGCTCGAATCCAGCGAACATGAACACTGAAGCTTTCTTT.

The V gene is TRBV10-2, the J gene TRBJ1-2; D gene uncertain. From germline, CDR1 is WSHSY and CDR2 SAAADI. CDR3 length: 14 amino acids. Trimming took 3 bases from V and 1 from J, leaving 9 bases between them. The CDR3 DNA follows: TGCGCCAGCAGTGACGGCACCTTTAACTATGGCTACACCTTC. It codes for CASSDGTFNYGYTF.

The chain employs TRBV4-3 and TRBJ1-6, with TRBD1 as a possible D gene (6 bases). Trimming removed 0 bases at V and 9 bases at J, with 12 bases between. The CDR3 totals 15 residues. CDR1 is LGHNA and CDR2 is YSLEER in the germline V gene. The CDR3, as DNA: TGCGCCAGCAGCCAAGATACAGGGATGACTTCACCCCTCCACTTT. It is translated as CASSQDTGMTSPLHF.

The rearrangement joins TRBV15 to TRBJ2-5; weak D call: TRBD2 (5 bases). Trimming took 3 bases from V and 1 from J, leaving 9 bases between them. Germline loops: CDR1 LNHNV, CDR2 YYDKDF (reference sequence). The CDR3 totals 14 residues. CDR3 DNA: TGTGCCACCAGCAGCCGGACTTTCCAAGAGACCCAGTACTTC. This gives the protein CATSSRTFQETQYF.

V usage is TRBV7-8 and J usage is TRBJ2-7; maybe TRBD2 (5 bases). Deletions cut 1 base from V and 3 bases from J, with 10 bases between. CDR1 is SGHVS, CDR2 FQNEAQ, per germline. CDR3 length equals 14 residues. This chain's CDR3 is CASSLGEGSYEQYF. The DNA of the CDR3 is TGTGCCAGCAGCTTAGGGGAAGGGAGCTACGAGCAGTACTTC.

This chain connects TRBV19 to TRBJ1-4; 10 positions match TRBD1. Germline CDR1 reads LNHDA; CDR2 reads SQIVND (reference sequence). This CDR3 has 16 amino acids. With 5 bases clipped from V and 8 bases from J, the junction kept 11 bases outside the gene matches. The CDR3 region is CASSRTRTGGLEKLFF. The DNA for the CDR3 is TGTGCCAGTAGTCGAACCAGGACAGGGGGTTTGGAAAAACTGTTTTTT.